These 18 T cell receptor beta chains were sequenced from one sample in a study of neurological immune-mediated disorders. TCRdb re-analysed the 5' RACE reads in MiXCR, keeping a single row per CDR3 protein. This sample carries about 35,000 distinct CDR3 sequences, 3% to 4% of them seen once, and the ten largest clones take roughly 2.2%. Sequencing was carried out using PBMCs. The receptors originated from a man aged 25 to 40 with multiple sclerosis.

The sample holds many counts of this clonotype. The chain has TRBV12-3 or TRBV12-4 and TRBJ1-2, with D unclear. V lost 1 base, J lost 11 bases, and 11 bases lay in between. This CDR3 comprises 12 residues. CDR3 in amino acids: CASSLGTAGYTF. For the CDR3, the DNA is TGTGCCAGCAGTTTAGGTACCGCCGGGTACACCTTC.

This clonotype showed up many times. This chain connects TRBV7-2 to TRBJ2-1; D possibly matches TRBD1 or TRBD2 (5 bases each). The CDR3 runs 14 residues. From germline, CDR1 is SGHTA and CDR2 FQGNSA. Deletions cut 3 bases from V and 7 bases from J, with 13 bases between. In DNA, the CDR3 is TGTGCCAGCAGCTTTACTAGAAAGGGGAATGAGCAGTTCTTC. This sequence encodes CASSFTRKGNEQFF.

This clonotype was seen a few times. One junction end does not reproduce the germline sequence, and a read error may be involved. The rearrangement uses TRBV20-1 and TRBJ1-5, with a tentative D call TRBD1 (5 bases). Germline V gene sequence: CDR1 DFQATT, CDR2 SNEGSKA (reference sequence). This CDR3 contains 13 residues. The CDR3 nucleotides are TGCAGTCTCTCCCGGGGGGGGGGTCAGCCCCAGAATTTT. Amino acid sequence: CSLSRGGGQPQNF.

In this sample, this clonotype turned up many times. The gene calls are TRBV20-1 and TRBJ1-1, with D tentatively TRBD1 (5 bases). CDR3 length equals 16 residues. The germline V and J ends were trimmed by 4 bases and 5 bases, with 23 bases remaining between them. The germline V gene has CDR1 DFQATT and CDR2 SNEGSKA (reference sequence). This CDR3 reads CSAIEDPGGSRTEAFF. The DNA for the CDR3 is TGCAGTGCTATTGAGGATCCTGGGGGAAGTCGTACTGAAGCTTTCTTT.

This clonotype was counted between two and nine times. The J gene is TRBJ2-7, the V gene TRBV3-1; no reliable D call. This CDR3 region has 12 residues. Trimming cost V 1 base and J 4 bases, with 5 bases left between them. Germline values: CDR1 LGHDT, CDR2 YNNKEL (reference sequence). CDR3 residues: CASSQGGYEQYF. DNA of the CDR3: TGTGCCAGCAGCCAAGGAGGTTACGAGCAGTACTTC.

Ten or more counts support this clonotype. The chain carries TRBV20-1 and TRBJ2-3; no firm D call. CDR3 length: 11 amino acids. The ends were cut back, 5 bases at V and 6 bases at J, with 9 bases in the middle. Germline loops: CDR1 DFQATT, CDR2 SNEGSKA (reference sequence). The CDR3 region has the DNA TGCAGTGCTTTTTATAGGGATACGCAGTATTTT. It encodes CSAFYRDTQYF.

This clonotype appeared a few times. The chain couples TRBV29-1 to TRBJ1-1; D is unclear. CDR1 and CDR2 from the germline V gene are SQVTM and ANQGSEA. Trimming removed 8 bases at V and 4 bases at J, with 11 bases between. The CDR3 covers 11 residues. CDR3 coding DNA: TGCAGCCTGCTTGAGGGCACTGAAGCTTTCTTT. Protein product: CSLLEGTEAFF.

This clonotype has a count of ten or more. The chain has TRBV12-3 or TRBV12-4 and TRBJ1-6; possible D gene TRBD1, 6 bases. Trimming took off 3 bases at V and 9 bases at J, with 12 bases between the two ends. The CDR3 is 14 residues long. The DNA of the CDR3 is TGTGCCAGCAGTTTTTCCAGGGGAGGTTCACCCCTCCACTTT. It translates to CASSFSRGGSPLHF.

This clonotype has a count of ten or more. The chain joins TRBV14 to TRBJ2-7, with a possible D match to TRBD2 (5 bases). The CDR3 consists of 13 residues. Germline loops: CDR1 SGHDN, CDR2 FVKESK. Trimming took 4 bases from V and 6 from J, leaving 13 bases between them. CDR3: CASSPRWEPEQYF. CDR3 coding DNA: TGTGCCAGCAGCCCAAGGTGGGAGCCCGAGCAGTACTTC.

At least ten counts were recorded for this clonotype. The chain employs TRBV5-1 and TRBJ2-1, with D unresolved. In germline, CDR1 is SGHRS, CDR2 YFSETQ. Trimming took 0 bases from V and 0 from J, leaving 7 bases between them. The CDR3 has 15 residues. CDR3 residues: CASSLGASSYNEQFF. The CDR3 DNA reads TGCGCCAGCAGCTTGGGTGCTAGCTCCTACAATGAGCAGTTCTTC.

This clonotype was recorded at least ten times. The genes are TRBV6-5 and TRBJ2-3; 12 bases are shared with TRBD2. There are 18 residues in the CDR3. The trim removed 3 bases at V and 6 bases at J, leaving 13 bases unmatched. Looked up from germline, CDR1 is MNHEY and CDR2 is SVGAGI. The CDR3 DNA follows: TGTGCCAGCAGTTATGTGCCCGGACTAGCGGGGACGCGGGATACGCAGTATTTT. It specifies CASSYVPGLAGTRDTQYF.

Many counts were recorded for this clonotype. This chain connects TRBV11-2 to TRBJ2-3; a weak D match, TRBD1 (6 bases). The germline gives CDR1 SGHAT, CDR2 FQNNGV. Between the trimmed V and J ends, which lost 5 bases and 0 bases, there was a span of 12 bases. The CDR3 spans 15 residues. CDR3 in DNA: TGTGCCAGCAGCCTGGGACAATTGAGCACAGATACGCAGTATTTT. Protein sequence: CASSLGQLSTDTQYF.

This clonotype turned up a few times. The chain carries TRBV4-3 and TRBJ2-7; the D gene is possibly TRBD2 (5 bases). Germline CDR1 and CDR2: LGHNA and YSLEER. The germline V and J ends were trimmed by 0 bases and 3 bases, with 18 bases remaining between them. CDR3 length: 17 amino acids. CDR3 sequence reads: CASSQESRGKGFYEQYF. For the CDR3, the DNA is TGCGCCAGCAGCCAAGAAAGCCGGGGAAAGGGATTCTACGAGCAGTACTTC.

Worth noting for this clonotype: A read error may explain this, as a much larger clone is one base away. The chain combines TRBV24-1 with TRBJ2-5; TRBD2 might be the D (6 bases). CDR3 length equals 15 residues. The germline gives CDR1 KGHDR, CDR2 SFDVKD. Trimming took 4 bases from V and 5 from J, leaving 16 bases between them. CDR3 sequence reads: CATSEPTRGKETQYF. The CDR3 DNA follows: TGTGCCACCAGTGAGCCGACTAGAGGAAAGGAGACCCAGTACTTC.

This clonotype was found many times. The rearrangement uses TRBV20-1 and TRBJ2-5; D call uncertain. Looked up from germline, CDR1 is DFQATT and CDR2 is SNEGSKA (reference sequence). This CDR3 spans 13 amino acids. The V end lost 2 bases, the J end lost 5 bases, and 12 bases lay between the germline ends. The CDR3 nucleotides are TGCAGTGCTAGATTCACCCTGGGGGAGACCCAGTACTTC. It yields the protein CSARFTLGETQYF.

The chain's CDR3 is CASSPGTGGQPQHF. The CDR3 DNA reads TGTGCCAGCAGTCCCGGGACAGGGGGACAGCCCCAGCATTTT. The rearrangement links TRBV6-2 or TRBV6-3 to TRBJ1-5, with 11 bases aligning to TRBD1. V shed 5 bases and J 7 bases; nucleotides not matched to a gene: 4. The CDR3 sequence is 14 residues long. CDR1 is MNHEY, CDR2 SVGEGT, per germline.

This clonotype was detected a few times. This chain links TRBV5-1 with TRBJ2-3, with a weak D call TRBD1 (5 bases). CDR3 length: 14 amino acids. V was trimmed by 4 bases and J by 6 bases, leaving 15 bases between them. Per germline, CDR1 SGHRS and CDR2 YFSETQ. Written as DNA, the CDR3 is TGCGCCAGCAGCCCGCCCATGACAGCCGATACGCAGTATTTT. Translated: CASSPPMTADTQYF.

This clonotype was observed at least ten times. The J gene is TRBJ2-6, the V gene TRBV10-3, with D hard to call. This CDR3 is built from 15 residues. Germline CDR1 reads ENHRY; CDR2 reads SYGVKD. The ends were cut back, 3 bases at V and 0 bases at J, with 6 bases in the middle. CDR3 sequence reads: CAISDEDSGANVLTF. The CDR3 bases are TGTGCCATCAGTGATGAGGACTCTGGGGCCAACGTCCTGACTTTC.